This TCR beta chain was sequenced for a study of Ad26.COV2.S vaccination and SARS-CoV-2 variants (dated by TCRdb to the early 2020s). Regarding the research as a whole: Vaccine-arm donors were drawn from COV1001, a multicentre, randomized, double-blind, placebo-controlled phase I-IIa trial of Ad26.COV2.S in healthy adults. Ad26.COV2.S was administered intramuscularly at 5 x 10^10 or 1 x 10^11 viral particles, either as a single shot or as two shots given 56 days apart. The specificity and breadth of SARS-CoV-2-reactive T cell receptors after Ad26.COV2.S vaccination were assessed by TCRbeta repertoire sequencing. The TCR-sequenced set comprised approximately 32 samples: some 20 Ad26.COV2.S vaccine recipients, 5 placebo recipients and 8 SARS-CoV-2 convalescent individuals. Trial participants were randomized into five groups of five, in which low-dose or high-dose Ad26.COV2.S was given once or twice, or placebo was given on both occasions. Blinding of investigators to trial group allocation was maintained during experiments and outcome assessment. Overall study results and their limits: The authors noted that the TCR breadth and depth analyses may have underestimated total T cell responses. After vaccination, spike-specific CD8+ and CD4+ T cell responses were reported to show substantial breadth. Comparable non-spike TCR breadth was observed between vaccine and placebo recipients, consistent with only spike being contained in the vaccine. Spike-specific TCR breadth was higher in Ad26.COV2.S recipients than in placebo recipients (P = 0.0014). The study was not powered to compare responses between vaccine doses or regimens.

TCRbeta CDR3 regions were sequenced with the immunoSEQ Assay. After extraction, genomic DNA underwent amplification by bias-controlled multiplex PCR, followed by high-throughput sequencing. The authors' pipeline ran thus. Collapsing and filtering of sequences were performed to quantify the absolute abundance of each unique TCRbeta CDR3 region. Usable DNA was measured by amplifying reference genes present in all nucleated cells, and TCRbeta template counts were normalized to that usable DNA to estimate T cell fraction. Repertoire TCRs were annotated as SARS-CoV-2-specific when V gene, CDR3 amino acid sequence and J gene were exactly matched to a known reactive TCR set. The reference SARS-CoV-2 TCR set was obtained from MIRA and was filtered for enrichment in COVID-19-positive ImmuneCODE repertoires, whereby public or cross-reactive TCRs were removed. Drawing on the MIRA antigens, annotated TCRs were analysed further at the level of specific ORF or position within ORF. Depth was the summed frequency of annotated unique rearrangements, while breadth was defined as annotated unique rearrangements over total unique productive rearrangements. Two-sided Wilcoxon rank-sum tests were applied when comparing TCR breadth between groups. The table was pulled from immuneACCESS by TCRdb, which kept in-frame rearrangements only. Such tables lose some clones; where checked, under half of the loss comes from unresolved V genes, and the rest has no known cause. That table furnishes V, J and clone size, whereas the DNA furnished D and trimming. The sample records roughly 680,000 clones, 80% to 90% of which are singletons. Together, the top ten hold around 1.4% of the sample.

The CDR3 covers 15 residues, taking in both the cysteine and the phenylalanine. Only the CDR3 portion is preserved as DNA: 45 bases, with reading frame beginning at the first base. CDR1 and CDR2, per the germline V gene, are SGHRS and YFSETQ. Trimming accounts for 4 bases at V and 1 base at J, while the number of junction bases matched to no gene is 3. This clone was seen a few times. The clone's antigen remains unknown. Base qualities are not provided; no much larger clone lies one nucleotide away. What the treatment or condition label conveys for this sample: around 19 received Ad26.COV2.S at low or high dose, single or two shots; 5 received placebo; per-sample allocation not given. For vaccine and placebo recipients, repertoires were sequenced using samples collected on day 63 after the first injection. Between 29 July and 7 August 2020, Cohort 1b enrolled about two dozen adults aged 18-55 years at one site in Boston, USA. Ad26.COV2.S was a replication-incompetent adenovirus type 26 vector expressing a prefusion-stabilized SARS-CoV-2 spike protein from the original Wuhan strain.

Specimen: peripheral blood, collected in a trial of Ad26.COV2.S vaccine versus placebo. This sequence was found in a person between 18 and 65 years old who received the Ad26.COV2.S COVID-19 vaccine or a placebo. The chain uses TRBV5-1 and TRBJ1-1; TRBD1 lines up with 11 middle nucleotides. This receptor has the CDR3 CASSRDRGSNTEAFF. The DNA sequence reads TGCGCCAGCAGCAGGGACAGGGGGTCGAACACTGAAGCTTTCTTT.